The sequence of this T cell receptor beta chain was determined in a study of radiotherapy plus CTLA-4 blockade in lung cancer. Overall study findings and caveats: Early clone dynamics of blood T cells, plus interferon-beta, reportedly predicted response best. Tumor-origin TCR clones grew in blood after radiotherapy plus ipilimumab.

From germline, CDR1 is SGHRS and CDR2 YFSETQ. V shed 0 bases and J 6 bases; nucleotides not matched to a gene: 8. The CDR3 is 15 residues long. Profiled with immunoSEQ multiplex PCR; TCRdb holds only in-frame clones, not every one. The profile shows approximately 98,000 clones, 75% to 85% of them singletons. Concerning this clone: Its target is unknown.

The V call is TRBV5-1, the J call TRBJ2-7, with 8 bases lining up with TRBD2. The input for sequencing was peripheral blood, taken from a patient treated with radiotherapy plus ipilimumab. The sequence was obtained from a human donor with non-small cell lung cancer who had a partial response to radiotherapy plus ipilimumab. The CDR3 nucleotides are TGCGCCAGCAGCTTGGACGCGGGAGGCCCCGTCGAGCAGTACTTC. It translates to CASSLDAGGPVEQYF.